This T cell receptor beta chain is drawn from a study of breast tumors, draining lymph nodes, adjacent tissues. General study findings and limits: Tumor repertoires ranked between lymph nodes and nontumor tissue in diversity, with V and J gene preferences.

Deletions cut 1 base from V and 4 bases from J, with 6 bases between. Germline loops: CDR1 SGHRS, CDR2 YFSETQ. The CDR3 is 13 amino acids. TCRdb reanalysed the multiplex PCR reads using MiXCR and keeps one entry per CDR3 protein. This table holds about 200,000 distinct CDR3 sequences, approximately 30% found once. Only a few counts were recorded for this clonotype. As yet, its antigen is unknown. Breast cancer patients provided tissue from their axillary draining lymph nodes. The specimen sequenced was axillary lymph node tissue. The TCR originated in a female donor with breast cancer. Some clones in this sample may be carry-over from other donors' samples. The chain recombines TRBV5-1 with TRBJ2-1; D gene uncertain. This CDR3 reads CASSLFRYNEQFF. CDR3 DNA sequence: TGCGCCAGCAGCTTGTTTAGGTACAATGAGCAGTTCTTC.